The 16 T cell receptor beta chains below were found in one sample sequenced in a study of T cells in Graves' hyperthyroidism and ophthalmopathy. TCR beta CDR3 sequences were amplified from RNA transcripts. HTBI primers drove first-round RT-PCR of the TCR CDR3. TCRdb processed the multiplex PCR reads anew with MiXCR; each CDR3 protein has one entry. This table holds 550,000 to 600,000 distinct CDR3 sequences, about 45% found once. Source material: peripheral blood or thyroid tissue (not recorded which). The source of these receptors is an adult woman with Graves' disease, either hyperthyroidism or ophthalmopathy (not recorded which).

V is TRBV20-1 and J is TRBJ2-7; possible D gene TRBD1, 5 bases. The V gene's germline CDR1 is DFQATT and CDR2 SNEGSKA (reference sequence). Trimming removed 3 bases at V and 2 bases at J, with 14 bases between. This CDR3 spans 14 amino acids. This CDR3 is CSARPPGIAYEQYF. The CDR3 DNA reads as TGCAGTGCTAGGCCCCCAGGGATAGCCTACGAGCAGTACTTC.

With regard to this clonotype: The final CDR3 position lacks the conserved phenylalanine or tryptophan, pointing to a likely read error. The CDR3 spells CASSLPGPEAFL. The CDR3 nucleotides are TGTGCCAGCAGTTTACCAGGGCCTGAAGCTTTCCTT. This chain joins TRBV27 and TRBJ1-1; a weak D match, TRBD1 (5 bases). The length of the CDR3 is 12 residues. The germline CDR1 and CDR2 sequences are MNHEY and SMNVEV (reference sequence). Trimming cost V 2 bases and J 6 bases, with 7 bases left between them.

This clonotype was picked up many times. The V call is TRBV11-2, the J call TRBJ1-4, with unresolved D. Germline loops: CDR1 SGHAT, CDR2 FQNNGV. The CDR3 consists of 15 residues. The germline V and J ends were trimmed by 6 bases and 3 bases, with 14 bases remaining between them. The CDR3 region is CASRGLRKANEKLFF. The DNA of the CDR3 is TGTGCCAGCAGGGGGTTGAGGAAAGCTAATGAAAAACTGTTTTTT.

A note on this clonotype: The missing conserved phenylalanine or tryptophan at the end of this CDR3 makes a read error likely. The J gene is TRBJ1-3, the V gene TRBV5-1; D call uncertain. This CDR3 is built from 14 residues. Per germline, CDR1 SGHRS and CDR2 YFSETQ. CDR3 coding DNA: TGCGCCAGCAGCTTGGAGGCAGGCGGAAGCACCATATATTGT. Its translation is CASSLEAGGSTIYC.

In regard to this clonotype: Mismatch with germline at one junction end may stem from a read error. The rearrangement uses TRBV24-1 and TRBJ2-2; no clear D. In germline, CDR1 is KGHDR, CDR2 SFDVKD. CDR3 length: 15 amino acids. Written as DNA, the CDR3 is TGCGCCAGCAGTGATCAGACCGGCAACACCGGGGAGCTGTTTTTT. Amino acids: CASSDQTGNTGELFF.

This clonotype was picked up many times. The chain employs TRBV7-9 and TRBJ2-7; perhaps TRBD2 as D (6 bases). Between the trimmed V and J ends, which lost 5 bases and 5 bases, there was a span of 19 bases. The CDR3 is 15 amino acids. Germline V gene lookup returns CDR1 SEHNR and CDR2 FQNEAQ (reference sequence). CDR3 coding DNA: TGTGCCAGCAGCCCCTACTCGACTAGGGGCCACGAGCAGTACTTC. This codes for CASSPYSTRGHEQYF.

The J gene is TRBJ1-1, the V gene TRBV10-3; D is unresolved. Deletions cut 8 bases from V and 4 bases from J, with 14 bases between. Per germline, CDR1 ENHRY and CDR2 SYGVKD. CDR3 length: 13 amino acids. Written as DNA, the CDR3 is TGTGCCATCCAAGATTGCGGAGGCACTGAAGCTTTCTTT. Its translation is CAIQDCGGTEAFF.

The chain joins TRBV12-3 or TRBV12-4 to TRBJ1-5, with D perhaps TRBD1 (5 bases). V was trimmed by 4 bases and J by 7 bases, leaving 23 bases between them. The CDR3 covers 17 residues. The CDR3 loop is CASSSTGLAGGAQPQHF. Written as DNA, the CDR3 is TGTGCCAGCAGTTCCACGGGACTAGCAGGCGGGGCGCAGCCCCAGCATTTT.

This clonotype turned up a few times. The CDR3: CASSESGSLHNEQFF. DNA for the CDR3: TGCGCCAGCAGTGAGTCTGGCTCCCTACACAATGAGCAGTTCTTC. The chain recombines TRBV10-1 with TRBJ2-1; D not resolved. Germline CDR1 and CDR2: WNHNN and SYGVQD (reference sequence). V lost 0 bases to trimming and J lost 5 bases, with 11 bases between them. This CDR3 comprises 15 residues.

In its sample, this clonotype was seen many times. The chain couples TRBV9 to TRBJ1-4, with D tentatively TRBD1 (5 bases). Deletions cut 4 bases from V and 7 bases from J, with 14 bases between. This CDR3 comprises 14 residues. Germline-derived CDR1 and CDR2 are SGDLS and YYNGEE. The CDR3, as DNA: TGTGCCAGCAGCCAAGGGGACTTGGGTGAAAAACTGTTTTTT. This gives the protein CASSQGDLGEKLFF.

The CDR3 sequence: CASSIRGTGSSYEQYF. The CDR3 region has the DNA TGTGCCAGTAGTATCAGGGGGACAGGGAGCTCCTACGAGCAGTACTTC. J is TRBJ2-7 and V is TRBV19; 9 positions match TRBD1. The CDR3 is 16 residues long. With V trimmed by 3 bases and J by 0 bases, 6 bases remained unmatched. The germline V gene has CDR1 LNHDA and CDR2 SQIVND (reference sequence). Drawing the rest from reference TRBV19 and TRBJ2-7, the complete variable domain is DGGITQSPKYLFRKEGQNVTLSCEQNLNHDAMYWYRQDPGQGLRLIYYSQIVNDFQKGDIAEGYSVSREKKESFPLTVTSAQKNPTAFYLCASSIRGTGSSYEQYFGPGTRLTVT.

About this clonotype itself: This sequence may be a read error, since a much larger clone differs from it by one base. This chain uses TRBV5-6 with TRBJ1-1; TRBD1 matches 8 bases. The junction had 10 bases not matched to a gene; V was cut back by 5 bases and J by 7 bases. The length of the CDR3 is 14 residues. Germline V lookup: CDR1 SGHDT, CDR2 YYEEEE. The CDR3: CASSSGPGQGEAFF. The CDR3 nucleotides are TGTGCCAGCAGTTCTGGTCCTGGACAGGGTGAAGCTTTCTTT.

This clonotype was seen a single time. This sequence joins TRBV12-3 or TRBV12-4 and TRBJ1-5, with D maybe TRBD2 (6 bases). The J call may be in error: the DNA end matches TRBJ2-3 better. This CDR3 has 14 amino acids. The CDR3 loop reads CASRPLGGEQPQYF. CDR3 bases: TGTGCCAGCAGACCGTTGGGCGGGGAGCAGCCCCAGTATTTT.

This clonotype showed up many times. The chain employs TRBV7-2 and TRBJ1-2, with TRBD1 matching over 7 bases. V lost 5 bases, J lost 2 bases, and 5 bases stayed unmatched. CDR1 and CDR2 (germline): SGHTA, FQGNSA. The CDR3 is 14 amino acids. CDR3 region: CASSSRTGNYGYTF. Written as DNA, the CDR3 is TGTGCCAGCAGCAGCCGGACAGGCAACTATGGCTACACCTTC.

This clonotype has ten or more counts. The chain links TRBV6-6 to TRBJ1-1, with D unclear. Germline V gives CDR1 MNHNY, CDR2 SVGAGI (reference sequence). The CDR3 sequence is 12 residues long. Trimming shortened V by 0 bases and J by 8 bases, and 7 bases separated the two germline ends. The CDR3 region has the DNA TGTGCCAGCAGTTACTCGTCAAGCGAAGCTTTCTTT. Translated: CASSYSSSEAFF.

V gene TRBV5-1 combines with J gene TRBJ2-7, with D perhaps given as TRBD1 or TRBD2 (5 bases each). Trimming removed 3 bases from V and 0 bases from J, with 13 bases in between. CDR3 size: 15 residues. In germline, CDR1 is SGHRS, CDR2 YFSETQ. The CDR3 protein is CASSWDLTSSYEQYF. DNA of the CDR3: TGCGCCAGCAGCTGGGACCTAACAAGCTCCTACGAGCAGTACTTC.